Presented here are 16 T cell receptor beta chains from one specimen sequenced in a study of CD8+ T cells in alopecia areata. After isolation, RNA underwent reverse transcription to generate cDNA as the sequencing template. Profiled with immunoSEQ multiplex PCR; TCRdb holds only in-frame clones, not every one. This sample has approximately 180,000 clones, with 58% found just once. Documented treatment: oral pan-JAK inhibitor, 5-10 mg twice daily. The sequences come from CD4+ T cells sorted from blood, collected between weeks 55 and 65, from a patient treated with tofacitinib. The receptors shown here come from a human donor with alopecia areata.

This clone was counted a few times. The V gene is TRBV30, the J gene TRBJ2-7, with D possibly called TRBD1 or TRBD2 (5 bases each). Per germline, CDR1 GTSNPN and CDR2 SVGIG (reference sequence). This CDR3 contains 14 residues. CDR3 DNA: TGTGGCCTCCGCCGACGGGACGGAGTCTACGAGCAGTACTTC. Translated, it gives CGLRRRDGVYEQYF.

V gene TRBV10-3 combines with J gene TRBJ2-7; 8 nucleotides line up with TRBD1. Trimming took 8 bases from V and 4 from J; bases not matched to a gene: 7. CDR3 length equals 13 residues. The germline gives CDR1 ENHRY, CDR2 SYGVKD. For the CDR3, the DNA is TGTGCCATCGGCAGACAGGGGCTATACGAGCAGTACTTC. This gives the protein CAIGRQGLYEQYF.

This chain joins TRBV2 and TRBJ2-6, with TRBD1 matching 9 bases. The CDR3 is 17 residues long. V lost 6 bases and J lost 0; bases outside the gene matches: 6. In germline, CDR1 is SNHLY, CDR2 FYNNEI. The CDR3 loop is CASSPGQGLSGANVLTF. The CDR3 DNA sequence: TGTGCCAGCAGCCCGGGACAGGGCCTCTCTGGGGCCAACGTCCTGACTTTC.

The gene calls are TRBV9 and TRBJ1-6; a weak D match, TRBD1 (5 bases). Per germline, CDR1 SGDLS and CDR2 YYNGEE. V was cut by 4 bases and J by 7 bases, with 15 bases left in between. The length of the CDR3 is 15 residues. The CDR3 DNA reads as TGTGCCAGCAGCCCACTTGGGGGAGCGAATTCACCCCTCCACTTT. It yields the protein CASSPLGGANSPLHF. The variable domain in full, with the rest retrieved from reference TRBV9 and TRBJ1-6, is DSGVTQTPKHLITATGQRVTLRCSPRSGDLSVYWYQQSLDQGLQFLIQYYNGEERAKGNILERFSAQQFPDLHSELNLSSLELGDSALYFCASSPLGGANSPLHFGNGTRLTVT.

The V call is TRBV30, the J call TRBJ2-3; D remains unclear. The ends were cut back, 0 bases at V and 6 bases at J, with 10 bases in the middle. Germline CDR1 and CDR2: GTSNPN and SVGIG (reference sequence). CDR3 length: 13 residues. The CDR3 region has the DNA TGTGCCTGGAGTGTTTTAGTACTGGATACGCAGTATTTT. As protein: CAWSVLVLDTQYF.

J is TRBJ2-3 and V is TRBV15, with 10 bases identical to TRBD1. The CDR3 runs to 17 residues. The germline V gene encodes CDR1 LNHNV and CDR2 YYDKDF (reference sequence). J lost 4 bases, V lost 0 bases, and 7 bases had no gene match. This CDR3 is CATSRETTGGGSDTQYF. DNA of the CDR3: TGTGCCACCAGCAGAGAGACGACAGGGGGCGGCTCAGATACGCAGTATTTT. Variable domain in full (rest from reference TRBV15 and TRBJ2-3): DAMVIQNPRYQVTQFGKPVTLSCSQTLNHNVMYWYQQKSSQAPKLLFHYYDKDFNNEADTPDNFQSRRPNTSFCFLDIRSPGLGDTAMYLCATSRETTGGGSDTQYFGPGTRLTVL.

This chain links TRBV7-2 with TRBJ1-2, with a possible D match to TRBD1 (5 bases). V dropped 3 bases and J dropped 7 bases, with 21 bases sitting between them. There are 16 residues in the CDR3. Germline V CDR1 and CDR2: SGHTA, FQGNSA. This chain's CDR3 is CASSLGLAGSRFGYTF. CDR3 in DNA: TGTGCCAGCAGCTTGGGTTTGGCAGGGAGCAGATTTGGCTACACCTTC.

The rearrangement uses TRBV4-2 and TRBJ2-3; the match to TRBD2 covers 9 bases. CDR1 and CDR2 (germline): LGHNA, YNFKEQ. Trimming at V came to 4 bases and at J to 0 bases, leaving 5 bases not matched to a gene. The CDR3 loop spans 16 amino acids. The CDR3 reads CASSLNSGGSTDTQYF. In DNA form, the CDR3 reads TGTGCCAGCAGCCTGAATAGCGGGGGAAGCACAGATACGCAGTATTTT.

The rearrangement uses TRBV30 and TRBJ1-1; D not certain. The length of the CDR3 is 12 residues. Germline CDR1 reads GTSNPN; CDR2 reads SVGIG (reference sequence). Trimming took off 0 bases at V and 4 bases at J, with 6 bases between the two ends. CDR3 nucleotides: TGTGCCTGGAGTGTGGTTGCCACTGAAGCTTTCTTT. It specifies CAWSVVATEAFF.

The gene calls are TRBV7-9 and TRBJ2-7; the match to TRBD2 covers 9 bases. The ends lost 0 bases at V and 0 bases at J; junction bases unmatched: 3. The CDR3 contains 16 residues. The germline gives CDR1 SEHNR, CDR2 FQNEAQ (reference sequence). The DNA of the CDR3 is TGTGCCAGCAGCTTAGCGCGCGGGGGGGCCTCCTACGAGCAGTACTTC. Its translation: CASSLARGGASYEQYF.

In its sample, this clone was seen a few times. The chain couples TRBV6-6 to TRBJ1-1, with a weak D call TRBD1 (6 bases). The CDR3 length is 14 residues. Trimming took 8 bases from V and 1 from J, leaving 14 bases between them. The germline V gene has CDR1 MNHNY and CDR2 SVGAGI (reference sequence). For the CDR3, the DNA is TGTGCCAGCGCTGGATCAGGGGCGAACACTGAAGCTTTCTTT. Protein product: CASAGSGANTEAFF.

The V gene is TRBV6-5, the J gene TRBJ2-7; 7 bases line up with TRBD1. V trimming: 6 bases; J trimming: 0 bases; junction bases outside the gene matches: 8. Germline CDR1 reads MNHEY; CDR2 reads SVGAGI. The length of the CDR3 is 15 residues. CDR3 region: CASRGTGTASYEQYF. In DNA form, the CDR3 reads TGTGCCAGCAGGGGCACCGGGACAGCCTCCTACGAGCAGTACTTC.

Note on this clone: This same CDR3 is encoded by further DNA sequences in the sample. V gene TRBV2 combines with J gene TRBJ2-5, with D uncertain. In germline, CDR1 is SNHLY, CDR2 FYNNEI. This CDR3 is built from 11 residues. Trimming took off 4 bases at V and 3 bases at J, with 3 bases between the two ends. The DNA of the CDR3 is TGTGCCAGCAGTGCAGAAGAGACCCAGTACTTC. Protein: CASSAEETQYF.

The V gene is TRBV18, the J gene TRBJ1-6, with D tentatively TRBD1 (6 bases). The CDR3 length is 17 residues. Germline CDR1 is KGHSH and CDR2 is LQKENI. With 2 bases removed from V and 0 bases from J, the gap between germline ends came to 11 bases. This chain's CDR3 is CASSPSTGSSYNSPLHF. The CDR3, as DNA: TGTGCCAGCTCACCAAGTACAGGGAGCTCCTATAATTCACCCCTCCACTTT.

This clone was seen only a few times. At the DNA level, this CDR3 is encoded by other sequences in the same sample as well. CDR3 residues: CASSLSNSGANVLTF. The DNA for the CDR3 is TGTGCCAGCAGCTTATCAAACTCTGGGGCCAACGTCCTGACTTTC. The chain links TRBV11-2 to TRBJ2-6; D call uncertain. Germline V gene sequence: CDR1 SGHAT, CDR2 FQNNGV. The CDR3 spans 15 residues. The V end lost 2 bases, the J end lost 0 bases, and 5 bases lay between the germline ends.

The V gene is TRBV7-2, the J gene TRBJ2-7; TRBD1 matches 9 bases. V trimming: 5 bases; J trimming: 5 bases; junction bases outside the gene matches: 10. This CDR3 comprises 15 residues. CDR1 is SGHTA, CDR2 FQGNSA, per germline. CDR3 DNA: TGTGCCAGCAGCCGTGATACCGGGACAGGGAACGAGCAGTACTTC. Its protein is CASSRDTGTGNEQYF.